The entry below gives a single T cell receptor beta chain sequence along with its context. Its specificity is unknown. Other DNA variants within this sample encode the same CDR3. Naive CD8 isolation took CD45RO-negative cells positively selected for CCR7 and excluded terminally differentiated effector memory CD45RA+ cells. Produced via immunoSEQ multiplex PCR; TCRdb's table is partial and in-frame only. The data show about 800,000 clones, with around 96% seen just once and about 0.25% held by the top ten. The CDR3 spans 12 residues. Trimming removed 0 bases from V and 0 bases from J, with 0 bases in between. Germline V gene lookup returns CDR1 SGDLS and CDR2 YYNGEE. The data belong to a study of shared clonotypes between healthy human individuals. Study-level results: It was observed that 5% to 6.5% of naive CD4 clonotypes were shared across a few donors. Non-shared clonotypes showed lower generation probabilities than clonotypes common to all four donors. Rarefaction revealed incomplete sorted-subset sequencing despite large depth.

Input material: naive CD8+ T cells sorted from blood. The clonotype comes from a man in his thirties or forties in good health. The chain has TRBV9 and TRBJ2-5; no firm D call. This CDR3 is CASSVDQETQYF. The CDR3 coding sequence is TGTGCCAGCAGCGTAGACCAAGAGACCCAGTACTTC.